These 12 T cell receptor beta chains were all obtained from the same sample, sequenced in a study of T cell repertoires in cytomegalovirus infection. MiXCR was run by TCRdb on the reads, yielding one entry per CDR3 protein. The sample shows some 500,000 distinct CDR3 sequences, around two fifths of them seen only once. The antigens these receptors bind are not known. Material: cultured PBMCs, obtained from culture after CMV antigen stimulation. The receptors were gathered from a human donor in good health (CMV status not recorded). Some clones in this sample may be carry-over from other donors' samples.

The chain employs TRBV4-2 and TRBJ2-7; perhaps D is TRBD1 or TRBD2 (6 bases each). From germline, CDR1 is LGHNA and CDR2 YNFKEQ. The CDR3 length is 16 residues. V was shortened by 2 bases and J by 3 bases, with 17 bases between the two germline ends. The CDR3 region has the DNA TGTGCCAGCAGCCAATCTGGTGGGGGGCCCGACTACGAGCAGTACTTC. Translating gives CASSQSGGGPDYEQYF.

V is TRBV2 and J is TRBJ2-1; D is unclear. CDR1 and CDR2 (germline): SNHLY, FYNNEI. The V end lost 3 bases, the J end lost 4 bases, and 7 bases lay between the germline ends. The CDR3 contains 13 residues. The CDR3 bases are TGTGCCAGCAGTGAGTTGGCGTACAATGAGCAGTTCTTC. Residues: CASSELAYNEQFF.

The rearrangement joins TRBV11-2 to TRBJ1-4; D is possibly TRBD1 (6 bases). The V gene lost 4 bases and the J gene lost 1 base, with 19 bases spanning the gap. The CDR3 length is 18 residues. In germline, CDR1 is SGHAT, CDR2 FQNNGV. CDR3 sequence reads: CASSSTGKFGVTNEKLFF. In DNA form, the CDR3 reads TGTGCCAGCAGCTCTACAGGGAAGTTTGGGGTAACTAATGAAAAACTGTTTTTT.

This sequence joins TRBV5-4 and TRBJ2-3; D gene ambiguous. The germline V and J ends were trimmed by 1 base and 2 bases, with 11 bases remaining between them. CDR1 and CDR2 (germline): SGHNT, YYREEE (reference sequence). CDR3 size: 15 residues. The CDR3, as DNA: TGTGCCAGCAGCTTGAGTAACAAGGCCACAGATACGCAGTATTTT. As protein: CASSLSNKATDTQYF.

This clonotype has a count of ten or more. The V call is TRBV7-8, the J call TRBJ2-3; D possibly corresponds to TRBD1 (5 bases). Germline V CDR1 and CDR2: SGHVS, FQNEAQ. The CDR3 runs to 11 residues. V dropped 8 bases and J dropped 2 bases, with 5 bases sitting between them. The CDR3 bases are TGTGCCAGCGGGGCCACAGATACGCAGTATTTT. The encoded protein is CASGATDTQYF.

V is TRBV6-2 or TRBV6-3 and J is TRBJ1-2; TRBD1 matches at 8 bases. This CDR3 has 15 amino acids. V dropped 2 bases and J dropped 5; count of bases not matched to a gene: 7. CDR1 MNHEY and CDR2 SVGEGT come from the germline V gene. CDR3 sequence (DNA): TGTGCCAGCAGTTACACCACGACAGGGGCATATGGCTACACCTTC. As protein: CASSYTTTGAYGYTF.

This clonotype was seen at least ten times. The chain carries TRBV7-2 and TRBJ1-1; 7 positions match TRBD1. Germline CDR1 reads SGHTA; CDR2 reads FQGNSA. This CDR3 comprises 13 residues. Germline trimming cut 3 bases from V and 11 bases from J; bases unmatched to any gene: 9. CDR3 DNA sequence: TGTGCCAGCAGCTTGGAGGGGGCGCTTAATGCTTTCTTT. Its translation is CASSLEGALNAFF.

This clonotype was observed a handful of times. The chain uses TRBV4-3 and TRBJ2-3, with D possibly matching TRBD1 (6 bases). V was pared by 0 bases and J by 6 bases, with 13 bases between. CDR3 size: 15 residues. Germline CDR1 reads LGHNA; CDR2 reads YSLEER. The CDR3 sequence is CASSQDRQRGDTQYF. The CDR3 nucleotides read TGCGCCAGCAGCCAAGATCGTCAAAGGGGGGATACGCAGTATTTT.

Only a few counts were recorded for this clonotype. This chain links TRBV5-3 with TRBJ2-3; D possibly corresponds to TRBD2 (5 bases). TRBV5-3 is placed among ORFs of uncertain function. This CDR3 contains 14 residues. V was pared by 8 bases and J by 2 bases, with 15 bases between. CDR3 region: CASRFSSDTDTQYF. The CDR3 DNA follows: TGTGCCAGCAGATTCAGTAGCGACACAGATACGCAGTATTTT.

The CDR3 region has the DNA TGCAGTGCTAGAGGTTACAGCAATAGCAATCAGCCCCAGCATTTT. Translating it yields CSARGYSNSNQPQHF. The chain is built from TRBV20-1 and TRBJ1-5; D is ambiguous. CDR3 size: 15 residues. The V end was cut by 1 base, the J end by 0 bases, with 10 bases between. Germline V gives CDR1 DFQATT, CDR2 SNEGSKA (reference sequence).

The chain has TRBV7-2 and TRBJ2-1, with D uncertain. Germline V gene data show CDR1 as SGHTA and CDR2 as FQGNSA. V was shortened by 6 bases and J by 1 base, with 13 bases between the two germline ends. This CDR3 region has 15 residues. CDR3: CASRTGGTSYNEQFF. CDR3 coding DNA: TGTGCCAGCAGAACCGGCGGCACTTCCTACAATGAGCAGTTCTTC.

The rearrangement uses TRBV28 and TRBJ1-2; D is possibly TRBD1 (6 bases). V lost 1 base, J lost 5 bases, and 14 bases lay in between. The CDR3 covers 15 residues. Germline V CDR1 and CDR2: MDHEN, SYDVKM. The CDR3 bases are TGTGCCAGCAGTTTATCTTTGGAGGGGGTATATGGCTACACCTTC. Protein sequence: CASSLSLEGVYGYTF.